This is a list of T cell receptor delta chains from one sample in a study of γδ T cells in repeated Plasmodium falciparum infection. TCRdb re-called clones from the multiplex PCR reads using CATT. The sample lists around 82,000 delta-chain clones, roughly 1.4% occurring once. Sequenced input: gamma-delta T cells from blood. These receptors were collected from a pool of human donors (malaria-infected and uninfected, not separated). Each CDR3 is given with its conserved first and last residue. Each record gives: CDR3 length, D gene, clone size, V gene, J gene, CDR3 DNA, CDR3 protein. A D gene is named only where the DNA matches it firmly. Clone size is stated in some rows and not others, as once, few, many or a class when expanded.

22,TRDD3,many,TRDV1,TRDJ3,TGTGCTCTTGGGGAACTAGGTGGGCCCCTCTGGGGGCCATCCTGGGACACCCGACAGATGTTTTTC,CALGELGGPLWGPSWDTRQMFF
16,TRDD3,medium-sized,TRDV2,TRDJ2,TGTGCCTGTGACACTCTGGGGGATACTTTGACAGCACAACTCTTCTTT,CACDTLGDTLTAQLFF
18,TRDD3,many,TRDV1,TRDJ1,TGTGCTCTTGGGGAGCCTCCTCTGGGGGGGGCGGTGCCCGATAAACTCATCTTT,CALGEPPLGGAVPDKLIF
14,TRDD3,many,TRDV3,TRDJ4,TGTGCCTTTAAGGCCTGGGGGTTAACCAGACCCCTGATCTTT,CAFKAWGLTRPLIF
24,TRDD3,many,TRDV1,TRDJ1,TGTGCTCTTGGGGAACTGATAAGGTCCAGGACGACTCCTGGGGGGATAGGTCCACCCGATAAACTCATCTTT,CALGELIRSRTTPGGIGPPDKLIF
20,NA,NA,TRAV29/DV5,TRDJ1,TGTGCAGCAAGCTATTCCCGTAGAGACTCCCTCCCAATGTACACCGATAAACTCATCTTT,CAASYSRRDSLPMYTDKLIF
20,NA,many,TRDV1,TRDJ1,TGTGCTCTTGGGGAAATTGTTCCTACGTCGCTGGGGCCTTACACCGATAAACTCATCTTT,CALGEIVPTSLGPYTDKLIF
20,TRDD3,medium-sized,TRDV1,TRDJ2,TGTGCTCTTGGGGCTTCCTACGGGGGATACGGGGGCTCTTTGACAGCACAACTCTTCTTT,CALGASYGGYGGSLTAQLFF
19,TRDD3,NA,TRDV2,TRDJ1,TGTGCCTGCATTACGTACTGGGGGATACCCTCCCCGTACACCGGCAAGCTCATCTTT,CACITYWGIPSPYTGKLIF
18,NA,medium-sized,TRDV2,TRDJ3,TGTGCCTGTGACGGAGTGGGGGTCCACTCCTGGGACACCCGACAGATGTTTTTC,CACDGVGVHSWDTRQMFF
21,TRDD3,many,TRDV1,TRDJ1,TGTGCTCTTGGGGAACTTGACCCTACGTGTTCTGGGGGACCACCCACCGATAAACTCATCTTT,CALGELDPTCSGGPPTDKLIF
15,TRDD3,medium-sized,TRDV2,TRDJ1,TGTGCCTGTGACCAACTGGGGGATACCCGCGATAAACTCATCTTT,CACDQLGDTRDKLIF
18,NA,many,TRDV1,TRDJ1,TGTGCTCTTGGGGACACCTCCACCGGGTCTCACAGCACCGATAAACTCATCTTT,CALGDTSTGSHSTDKLIF
15,NA,many,TRDV1,TRDJ1,TGTGCTCTTGGGGACCCTATTCCGTACACCGATAAACTCATCTTT,CALGDPIPYTDKLIF
27,TRDD3,many,TRDV1,TRDJ1,TGTGCTCTTGGGGATCCCCGTTCCCATCTCAACCTACTGGGGGATACGCGTCCCCCTCCAGTCCCCGATAAACTCATCTTT,CALGDPRSHLNLLGDTRPPPVPDKLIF
20,NA,many,TRDV2,TRDJ3,TGTGCCTGTGACGTTCTGAAAACACAAATGAGCTCCTGGGACACCCGACAGATGTTTTTC,CACDVLKTQMSSWDTRQMFF
14,TRDD3,many,TRDV3,TRDJ1,TGTGCCTTCTTCCCTGGGGGATACACCGATAAACTCATCTTT,CAFFPGGYTDKLIF
22,NA,many,TRDV1,TRDJ1,TGTGCTCTTGGGGAATTCGGATCCTCCTTCCGCCTAATACCCTGGGGGGACGATAAACTCATCTTT,CALGEFGSSFRLIPWGDDKLIF
26,TRDD3,few,TRDV1,TRDJ1,TGTGCTCTTGGGGAAAACGGGTCCACCAACTTTGCTCCGTACTGGGGGATACCCTTTCCAAGAGATAAACTCATCTTT,CALGENGSTNFAPYWGIPFPRDKLIF
22,TRDD3,many,TRDV1,TRDJ1,TGTGCTCTTGGCTTTCCTACGTATTACTGGGGGATAAAAAACCCATACACCGATAAACTCATCTTT,CALGFPTYYWGIKNPYTDKLIF
20,TRDD3,many,TRDV1,TRDJ1,TGTGCTCTTGGGGAAGGGATGAGTACTGGGGGTTCGGCGTACACCGATAAACTCATCTTT,CALGEGMSTGGSAYTDKLIF
15,NA,many,TRDV1,TRDJ1,TGTGCTCTTGGGGCTTCCCCGTCGGGTGGCGATAAACTCATCTTT,CALGASPSGGDKLIF
16,NA,few,TRDV1,TRDJ1,TGTGCTCTTGGGGAACACGAAGGAATAGGGGCCGATAAACTCATCTTT,CALGEHEGIGADKLIF
20,TRDD3,many,TRDV1,TRDJ1,TGTGCTCTTGGGGAACCACCGTATGGGGGATACTCCGCTTACACCGATAAACTCATCTTT,CALGEPPYGGYSAYTDKLIF
19,NA,many,TRDV1,TRDJ1,TGTGCTCTTGGGGAACTTCGGCCGTTCCCACTGAGGTACACCGATAAACTCATCTTT,CALGELRPFPLRYTDKLIF
15,NA,many,TRDV3,TRDJ1,TGTGCCTTTACTACTCTGAGGGGACTCACCGATAAACTCATCTTT,CAFTTLRGLTDKLIF
17,TRDD3,many,TRDV1,TRDJ1,TGTGCTCTTGGGGAACTCCTACTGGGGATACGGGACGATAAACTCATCTTT,CALGELLLGIRDDKLIF
17,TRDD3,medium-sized,TRDV2,TRDJ1,TGTGCCTGTGACACCGTGGGCCTGGGGGATCCTACCGATAAACTCATCTTT,CACDTVGLGDPTDKLIF
17,TRDD3,many,TRDV2,TRDJ1,TGTGCCTGTGACAATCTGGGGGATCCTTTGTACACCGATAAACTCATCTTT,CACDNLGDPLYTDKLIF
23,NA,many,TRDV1,TRDJ1,TGTGCTCTTGGGGATACCGACTTCCTACGGGAGTACTGGGGATTCTTTTACACCGATAAACTCATCTTT,CALGDTDFLREYWGFFYTDKLIF
17,TRDD3,medium-sized,TRDV2,TRDJ1,TGTGCCTGTGACGCCTTACTGGGGGATACGGGGACCGATAAACTCATCTTT,CACDALLGDTGTDKLIF
20,NA,many,TRDV1,TRDJ1,TGTGCTCTTGGGGCTCGCCGGTTCCTACTGGATACCCTCGGCACCGATAAACTCATCTTT,CALGARRFLLDTLGTDKLIF
18,NA,many,TRDV1,TRDJ1,TGTGCTCTTGGGGAAGTTACACCCCTTATTCCCGCCACCGATAAACTCATCTTT,CALGEVTPLIPATDKLIF
19,NA,many,TRDV1,TRDJ1,TGTGCTCTTGGGGAACGGTCGGTCCTACGGGGGATGTACACCGATAAACTCATCTTT,CALGERSVLRGMYTDKLIF
21,NA,many,TRDV1,TRDJ1,TGTGCTCTTGGGGTTCTCCTACTCGGCTGCGTGAGGGGGATCCACACCGATAAACTCATCTTT,CALGVLLLGCVRGIHTDKLIF
17,TRDD3,many,TRDV2,TRDJ1,TGTGCCTGTGACACCGGACTGGGGGATACGCAGCCCGATAAACTCATCTTT,CACDTGLGDTQPDKLIF
18,TRDD3,many,TRDV1,TRDJ1,TGTGCTCTTGGGGAATTTGGGTACGTACTGGGGGATTCCGATAAACTCATCTTT,CALGEFGYVLGDSDKLIF
18,TRDD3,many,TRDV1,TRDJ1,TGTGCTCTTGGGGAATTCGGGGGGGATACGGGGGACACCGATAAACTCATCTTT,CALGEFGGDTGDTDKLIF
13,NA,medium-sized,TRDV3,TRDJ1,TGTGCCTTTTCTGGGGAATACACCGATAAACTCATCTTT,CAFSGEYTDKLIF
23,TRDD3,few,TRDV1,TRDJ1,TGTGCTCTTGGGGAACTAGGCGCTCGCTACTGGGGAATACAAGGCGAGGACACCGATAAACTCATCTTT,CALGELGARYWGIQGEDTDKLIF
15,NA,many,TRDV1,TRDJ4,TGTGCTCTTGGGAACAGGTGGCTAGGGGACAGACCCCTGATCTTT,CALGNRWLGDRPLIF
18,TRDD3,many,TRDV1,TRDJ1,TGTGCTCTTGGGGAAGAGTCCTTGCGCCCTGGGGGACACAATAAACTCATCTTT,CALGEESLRPGGHNKLIF
17,NA,many,TRDV1,TRDJ1,TGTGCTCTTGGGGAATTCCTCCTTCCTCCGCTGGGGGATAAACTCATCTTT,CALGEFLLPPLGDKLIF
16,NA,many,TRDV1,TRDJ1,TGTGCTCTTGGGGAACTTAGGTATGCTAACACCGATAAACTCATCTTT,CALGELRYANTDKLIF
18,TRDD3,many,TRDV2,TRDJ1,TGTGCCTGTGACCCGGGGGCCAGTACTGGGGGCCCCACCGATAAACTCATCTTT,CACDPGASTGGPTDKLIF
15,NA,medium-sized,TRDV3,TRDJ1,TGTGCCTTTTATACTCCTACCGTACGCACCGATAAACTCATCTTT,CAFYTPTVRTDKLIF
15,NA,many,TRDV3,TRDJ1,TGTGCCTCCCATGAAGGGGGGCTTTGGGCCGATAAACTCATCTTT,CASHEGGLWADKLIF
20,NA,many,TRDV1,TRDJ1,TGTGCTCTTGGGGAAGTTGGTCTTCTTTTCAGATACCGGTACACCGATAAACTCATCTTT,CALGEVGLLFRYRYTDKLIF
14,TRDD3,many,TRDV2,TRDJ1,TGTGCCTGTGACACCAGGGATACGCGAGATAAACTCATCTTT,CACDTRDTRDKLIF
13,NA,many,TRDV1,TRDJ1,TGTGCTCTTGGGGCCTCTAGGTCCGATAAACTCATCTTT,CALGASRSDKLIF
24,NA,many,TRDV1,TRDJ1,TGTGCTCTTGGGGACCTCAATCCCTTCCTACTAGGGGGATACGCTAGGGATCTCACCGATAAACTCATCTTT,CALGDLNPFLLGGYARDLTDKLIF
21,TRDD3,many,TRDV1,TRDJ2,TGTGCTCTTGGTCAGGCTTCCCCGTACTGGGGGATACAGGCCTTGACAGCACAACTCTTCTTT,CALGQASPYWGIQALTAQLFF
19,NA,many,TRDV1,TRDJ2,TGTGCTCTTGGGGAATCCGGCCCTAGGGCCCGCCCTTTGACAGCACAACTCTTCTTT,CALGESGPRARPLTAQLFF
12,NA,medium-sized,TRDV1,TRDJ1,TGTGCTCTTGGGGAACAGTACGATAAACTCATCTTT,CALGEQYDKLIF
18,TRDD3,many,TRDV1,TRDJ1,TGTGCTCTTGGGCCTTCCCTCTACTGGGGGATTTACACCGATAAACTCATCTTT,CALGPSLYWGIYTDKLIF